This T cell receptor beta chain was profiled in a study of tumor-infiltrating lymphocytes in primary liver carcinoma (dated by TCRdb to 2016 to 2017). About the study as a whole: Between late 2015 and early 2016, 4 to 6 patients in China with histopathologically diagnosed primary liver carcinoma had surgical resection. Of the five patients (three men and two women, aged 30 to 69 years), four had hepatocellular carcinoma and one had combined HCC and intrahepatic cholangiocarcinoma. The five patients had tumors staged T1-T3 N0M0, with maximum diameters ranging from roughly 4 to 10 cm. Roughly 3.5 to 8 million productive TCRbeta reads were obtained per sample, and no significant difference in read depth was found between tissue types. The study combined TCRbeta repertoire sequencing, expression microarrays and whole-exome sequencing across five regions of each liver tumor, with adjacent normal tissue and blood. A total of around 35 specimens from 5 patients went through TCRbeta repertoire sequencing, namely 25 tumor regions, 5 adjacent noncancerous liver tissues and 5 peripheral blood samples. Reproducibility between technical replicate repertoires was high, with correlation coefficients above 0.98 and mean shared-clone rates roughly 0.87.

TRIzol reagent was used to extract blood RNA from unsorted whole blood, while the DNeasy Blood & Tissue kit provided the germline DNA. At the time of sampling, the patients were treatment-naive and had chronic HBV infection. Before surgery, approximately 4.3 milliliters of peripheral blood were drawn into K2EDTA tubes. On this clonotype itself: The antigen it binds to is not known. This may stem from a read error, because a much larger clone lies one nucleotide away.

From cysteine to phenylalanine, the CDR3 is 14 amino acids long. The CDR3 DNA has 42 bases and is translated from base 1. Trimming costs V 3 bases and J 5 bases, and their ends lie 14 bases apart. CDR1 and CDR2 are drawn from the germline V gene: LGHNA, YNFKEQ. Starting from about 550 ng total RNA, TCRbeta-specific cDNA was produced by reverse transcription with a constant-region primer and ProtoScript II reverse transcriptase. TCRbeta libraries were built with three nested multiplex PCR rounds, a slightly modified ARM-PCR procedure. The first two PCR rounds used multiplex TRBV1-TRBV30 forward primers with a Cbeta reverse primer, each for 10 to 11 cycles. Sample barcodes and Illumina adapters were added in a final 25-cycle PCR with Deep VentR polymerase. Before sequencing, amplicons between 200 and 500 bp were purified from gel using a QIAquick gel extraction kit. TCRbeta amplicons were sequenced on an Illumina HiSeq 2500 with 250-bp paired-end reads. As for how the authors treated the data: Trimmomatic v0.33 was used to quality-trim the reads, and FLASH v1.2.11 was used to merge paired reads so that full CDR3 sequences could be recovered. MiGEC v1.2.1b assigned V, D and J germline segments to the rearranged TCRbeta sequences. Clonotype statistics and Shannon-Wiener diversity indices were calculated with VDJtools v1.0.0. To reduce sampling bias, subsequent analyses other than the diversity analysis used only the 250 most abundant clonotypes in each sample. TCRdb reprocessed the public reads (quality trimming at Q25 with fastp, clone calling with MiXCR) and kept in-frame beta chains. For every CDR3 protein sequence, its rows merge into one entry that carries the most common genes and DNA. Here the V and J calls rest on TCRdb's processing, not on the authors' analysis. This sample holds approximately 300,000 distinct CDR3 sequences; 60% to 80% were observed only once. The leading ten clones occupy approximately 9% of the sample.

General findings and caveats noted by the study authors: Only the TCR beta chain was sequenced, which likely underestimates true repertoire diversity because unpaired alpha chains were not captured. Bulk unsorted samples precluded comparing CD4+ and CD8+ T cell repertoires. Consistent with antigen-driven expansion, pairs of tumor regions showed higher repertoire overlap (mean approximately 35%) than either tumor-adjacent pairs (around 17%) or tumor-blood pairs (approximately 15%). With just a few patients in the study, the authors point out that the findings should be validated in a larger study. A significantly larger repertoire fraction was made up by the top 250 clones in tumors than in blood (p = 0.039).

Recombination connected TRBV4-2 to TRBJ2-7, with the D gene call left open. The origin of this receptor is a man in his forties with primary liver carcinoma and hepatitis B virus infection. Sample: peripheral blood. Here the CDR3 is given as CASSHTTAGHEQYF. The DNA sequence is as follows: TGTGCCAGCAGCCACACTACAGCAGGCCACGAGCAGTACTTC.